The clone carrying this T cell receptor beta chain was seen only once. Its antigen is currently unknown. Measured with immunoSEQ multiplex PCR; TCRdb has only the in-frame clones, and not every one. Here the sample spans around 46,000 clones, roughly nine tenths being singletons. Between the trimmed V and J ends, which lost 1 base and 6 bases, there was a span of 10 bases. CDR1 is SGHVS, CDR2 FQNEAQ, per germline. This CDR3 contains 13 residues. These data belong to a study of OX40 agonist ivuxolimab in advanced cancers. Study-level findings and limits: No determination was made of the antigen specificity of the expanded peripheral T cells.

The sequence derives from an adult with an advanced solid tumor such as melanoma, head and neck, liver or kidney cancer. The sample here was CD4+ or CD8+ T cells sorted from blood, taken in a trial of the OX40 agonist ivuxolimab. The rearrangement uses TRBV7-8 and TRBJ2-7, with D uncertain. CDR3 coding DNA: TGTGCCAGCAGCTTAGAAGGTCGGAGCGAGCAGTACGTC. The encoded protein is CASSLEGRSEQYV.